Listed here is a single TCR beta chain. Its matching antigen is unknown. This sample was taken from a study of tumor-infiltrating T cells and Merkel cell polyomavirus. Study-wide context: CD8+ T cells recognized the Merkel cell polyomavirus KLL epitope. Study outcomes and limitations: Only one viral epitope was studied, missing other Merkel cell polyomavirus epitopes.

Generated by immunoSEQ multiplex PCR, the TCRdb table keeps only in-frame clones and is missing some. The sample consists of about 3,100 clones, about 83% of them appearing once. All patients' tumors stained robustly positive for Merkel cell polyomavirus Large T antigen by immunohistochemistry. The sample taken for sequencing was tumor tissue. This sequence was found in a man aged 50 to 60 with Merkel cell carcinoma.

CDR3 residues: CASSPNRALSYEQYF. CDR3 nucleotides: TGTGCCAGCAGCCCAAACAGAGCCCTCTCCTACGAGCAGTACTTC. The chain is built from TRBV11-3 and TRBJ2-7; unclear D gene. CDR3 size: 15 residues. Trimming shortened V by 5 bases and J by 0 bases, and 14 bases separated the two germline ends. CDR1 and CDR2 from the germline V gene are SGHNT and YENEEA.